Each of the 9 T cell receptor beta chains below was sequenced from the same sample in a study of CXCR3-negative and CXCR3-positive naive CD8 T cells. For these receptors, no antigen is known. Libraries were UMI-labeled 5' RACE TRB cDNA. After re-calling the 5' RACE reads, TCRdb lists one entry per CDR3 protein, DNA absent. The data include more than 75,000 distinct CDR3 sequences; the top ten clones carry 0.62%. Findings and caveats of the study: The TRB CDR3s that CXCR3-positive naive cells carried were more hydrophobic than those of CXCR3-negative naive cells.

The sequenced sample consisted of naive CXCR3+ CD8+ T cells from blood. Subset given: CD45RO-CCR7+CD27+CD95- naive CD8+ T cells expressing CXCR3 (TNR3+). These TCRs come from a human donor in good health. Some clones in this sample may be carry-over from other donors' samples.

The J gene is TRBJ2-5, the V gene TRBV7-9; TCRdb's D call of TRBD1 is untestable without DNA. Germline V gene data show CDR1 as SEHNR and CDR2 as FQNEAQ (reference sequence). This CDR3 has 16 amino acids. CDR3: CASIKGNPSWAETQYF.

The CDR3 region is CASSGPRTANEKLFF. The chain has TRBV12-3 or TRBV12-4 and TRBJ1-4; TCRdb's assignment of TRBD1 cannot be checked, as there is no DNA. The CDR3 sequence is 15 residues long.

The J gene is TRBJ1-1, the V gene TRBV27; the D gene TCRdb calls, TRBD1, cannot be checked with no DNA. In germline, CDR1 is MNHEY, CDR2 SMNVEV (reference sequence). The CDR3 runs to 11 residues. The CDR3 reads CASRGGAEAFF.

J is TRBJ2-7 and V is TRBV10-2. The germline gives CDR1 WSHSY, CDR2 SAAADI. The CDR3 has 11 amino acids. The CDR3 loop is CASSEYHEQYF.

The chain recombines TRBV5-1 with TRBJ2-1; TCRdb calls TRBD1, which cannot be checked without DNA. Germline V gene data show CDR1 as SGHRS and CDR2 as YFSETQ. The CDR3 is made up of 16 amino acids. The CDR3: CASSGRTGGAWNEQFF.

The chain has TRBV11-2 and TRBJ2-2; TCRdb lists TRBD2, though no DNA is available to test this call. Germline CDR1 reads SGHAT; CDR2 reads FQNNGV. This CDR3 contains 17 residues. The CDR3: CASSPLAGGHLTGELFF.

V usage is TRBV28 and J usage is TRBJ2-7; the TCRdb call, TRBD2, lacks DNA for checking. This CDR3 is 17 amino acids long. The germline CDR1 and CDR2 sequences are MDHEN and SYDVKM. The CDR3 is CASSSPRLAGHSYEQYF.

The CDR3 reads CASSQGDGNTEAFF. The chain combines TRBV3-1 with TRBJ1-1; TCRdb outputs TRBD1, but without DNA this stays unchecked. Germline V gene sequence: CDR1 LGHDT, CDR2 YNNKEL (reference sequence). The CDR3 runs to 14 residues.

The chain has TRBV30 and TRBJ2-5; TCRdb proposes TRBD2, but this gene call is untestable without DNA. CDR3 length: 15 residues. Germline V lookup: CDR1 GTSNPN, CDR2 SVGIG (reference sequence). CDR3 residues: CAWNPGTSEQETQYF.